Below are 15 T cell receptor beta chains sequenced from a single sample in a study of blood T cell repertoires in COVID-19. Sequenced by immunoSEQ multiplex PCR; TCRdb stores in-frame clones only, minus some. This table has roughly 260,000 clones, 75% to 95% appearing once. Sequencing was performed on peripheral blood. These receptors were collected from a person under 30 with COVID-19, enrolled during active disease.

The rearrangement links TRBV7-6 to TRBJ2-5; D is uncertain. This CDR3 spans 15 amino acids. Germline lookup yields CDR1 SGHVS and CDR2 FNYEAQ. With 4 bases removed from V and 7 bases from J, the gap between germline ends came to 19 bases. CDR3 loop: CASSSRYAKSGTQYF. CDR3 in DNA: TGTGCCAGCAGCTCACGTTATGCAAAGTCCGGGACCCAGTACTTC.

J is TRBJ2-2 and V is TRBV2, with D tentatively TRBD2 (5 bases). Germline loops: CDR1 SNHLY, CDR2 FYNNEI. V dropped 3 bases and J dropped 2 bases, with 13 bases sitting between them. The CDR3 is 16 amino acids. The CDR3 region is CASSDPDRLNTGELFF. Here the CDR3 DNA reads TGTGCCAGCAGTGATCCCGATAGACTAAACACCGGGGAGCTGTTTTTT.

The chain is built from TRBV27 and TRBJ1-1; D gene unclear. V shed 5 bases and J shed 5 bases, with 15 bases lying between them. The CDR3 loop spans 14 amino acids. From germline, CDR1 is MNHEY and CDR2 SMNVEV (reference sequence). CDR3 residues: CASSPVRGGTEAFF. The CDR3 DNA reads as TGTGCCAGCAGTCCCGTCCGGGGTGGGACTGAAGCTTTCTTT.

The V call is TRBV5-6, the J call TRBJ2-7; TRBD1 aligns across 7 bases. The germline V gene has CDR1 SGHDT and CDR2 YYEEEE. The J segment lost 4 bases and the V segment lost 4 bases, leaving 14 bases of the junction unmatched. The CDR3 spans 16 residues. The CDR3 DNA reads as TGTGCCAGCAGCCCCACAGGGGAGACGTCCAGTTACGAGCAGTACTTC. It codes for CASSPTGETSSYEQYF.

The rearrangement links TRBV7-8 to TRBJ2-7; a possible D gene is TRBD2 (6 bases). The CDR3 is 15 amino acids. Deletions cut 1 base from V and 6 bases from J, with 16 bases between. Germline V gene lookup returns CDR1 SGHVS and CDR2 FQNEAQ. CDR3 in DNA: TGTGCCAGCAGCTTAGTTTACCGGGGGTCTAGCGAGCAGTACTTC. Protein sequence: CASSLVYRGSSEQYF.

The rearrangement links TRBV9 to TRBJ2-7, with TRBD2 matching 7 bases. This CDR3 spans 14 amino acids. Germline V gives CDR1 SGDLS, CDR2 YYNGEE. The junction had 10 bases not matched to a gene; V was cut back by 6 bases and J by 4 bases. CDR3 sequence reads: CASNPTGTTYEQYF. The CDR3 nucleotides read TGTGCCAGCAACCCGACCGGGACTACATACGAGCAGTACTTC.

The J gene is TRBJ2-2, the V gene TRBV5-5, with 9 bases that match TRBD1. Germline values: CDR1 SGHKS, CDR2 YYEKEE (reference sequence). With V trimmed by 2 bases and J by 5 bases, 7 bases remained unmatched. The CDR3 is 16 residues long. CDR3 loop: CASSFEGQGQTGELFF. The CDR3 DNA sequence: TGTGCCAGCAGCTTTGAGGGACAGGGACAAACCGGGGAGCTGTTTTTT. Full variable domain (rest looked up from reference TRBV5-5 and TRBJ2-2): DAGVTQSPTHLIKTRGQQVTLRCSPISGHKSVSWYQQVLGQGPQFIFQYYEKEERGRGNFPDRFSARQFPNYSSELNVNALLLGDSALYLCASSFEGQGQTGELFFGEGSRLTVL.

The V call is TRBV11-2, the J call TRBJ2-6; D gene ambiguous. V was cut by 1 base and J by 3 bases, with 13 bases left in between. Germline V gene lookup returns CDR1 SGHAT and CDR2 FQNNGV. The CDR3 has 17 amino acids. As DNA, the CDR3 is TGTGCCAGCAGCTTAGGCCGACTTCCTGGTGGGGCCAACGTCCTGACTTTC. Translated, it gives CASSLGRLPGGANVLTF.

There are a few counts of this clone. This chain uses TRBV19 with TRBJ1-4; D ambiguous. This CDR3 is built from 18 residues. V gave up 6 bases and J gave up 10 bases, with 30 bases separating them. CDR1 and CDR2 from the germline V gene are LNHDA and SQIVND (reference sequence). CDR3 amino acids: CASSDGGHPEVGFGKLFF. DNA of the CDR3: TGTGCCAGTAGCGACGGCGGGCACCCCGAAGTTGGTTTTGGAAAACTGTTTTTT. Looking up the rest from reference TRBV19 and TRBJ1-4 gives the full variable domain: DGGITQSPKYLFRKEGQNVTLSCEQNLNHDAMYWYRQDPGQGLRLIYYSQIVNDFQKGDIAEGYSVSREKKESFPLTVTSAQKNPTAFYLCASSDGGHPEVGFGKLFFGSGTQLSVL.

The gene calls are TRBV5-6 and TRBJ2-7, with 9 positions matching TRBD1. After removal of 7 bases from V and 4 bases from J, the junction contained 6 bases not matched to a gene. The CDR3 is 13 amino acids. Per the germline V gene, CDR1 is SGHDT and CDR2 is YYEEEE. The CDR3 loop is CASWDREGYEQYF. The CDR3 nucleotides are TGTGCCAGCTGGGACAGGGAGGGGTACGAGCAGTACTTC.

This chain uses TRBV10-2 with TRBJ2-7, with D possibly being TRBD2 (7 bases). The CDR3 has 16 residues. V lost 3 bases, J lost 2 bases, and 17 bases lay in between. Germline V lookup: CDR1 WSHSY, CDR2 SAAADI. The CDR3 region is CASSDAGAVWPYEQYF. The CDR3 DNA sequence: TGCGCCAGCAGTGACGCGGGGGCGGTCTGGCCCTACGAGCAGTACTTC.

Only one count was recorded for this clone. The rearrangement joins TRBV9 to TRBJ1-4, with no clear D. Germline CDR1 is SGDLS and CDR2 is YYNGEE. This CDR3 has 15 residues. Trimming removed 4 bases from V and 4 bases from J, with 14 bases in between. As DNA, the CDR3 is TGTGCCAGCAGCCCAAAGGACTATCTTAATGAAAAACTGTTTTTT. Translated, it gives CASSPKDYLNEKLFF.

This rearrangement joins TRBV10-3 to TRBJ2-5, with D maybe TRBD2 (6 bases). The CDR3 is 16 residues long. The germline CDR1 and CDR2 sequences are ENHRY and SYGVKD. Trimming took 0 bases from V and 1 from J, leaving 12 bases between them. The CDR3 DNA reads TGTGCCATCAGTGAGTCAAGGACGGGGGTCCAAGAGACCCAGTACTTC. It translates to CAISESRTGVQETQYF.

This rearrangement joins TRBV7-8 to TRBJ2-1, with 7 bases lining up with TRBD2. After removal of 3 bases from V and 16 bases from J, the junction contained 9 bases not matched to a gene. This CDR3 has 12 residues. Germline V gives CDR1 SGHVS, CDR2 FQNEAQ. The CDR3 sequence is CASSLYGSGPFF. CDR3 DNA: TGTGCCAGCAGCTTGTACGGTAGCGGGCCCTTCTTC.

This chain uses TRBV7-6 with TRBJ2-2; D may be TRBD2 (6 bases). Trimming shortened V by 0 bases and J by 3 bases, and 17 bases separated the two germline ends. CDR3 length: 18 residues. CDR1 and CDR2 (germline): SGHVS, FNYEAQ. The CDR3 DNA sequence: TGTGCCAGCAGCTTAGCGACCGGGACTGGGAAGTACACCGGGGAGCTGTTTTTT. Protein: CASSLATGTGKYTGELFF.